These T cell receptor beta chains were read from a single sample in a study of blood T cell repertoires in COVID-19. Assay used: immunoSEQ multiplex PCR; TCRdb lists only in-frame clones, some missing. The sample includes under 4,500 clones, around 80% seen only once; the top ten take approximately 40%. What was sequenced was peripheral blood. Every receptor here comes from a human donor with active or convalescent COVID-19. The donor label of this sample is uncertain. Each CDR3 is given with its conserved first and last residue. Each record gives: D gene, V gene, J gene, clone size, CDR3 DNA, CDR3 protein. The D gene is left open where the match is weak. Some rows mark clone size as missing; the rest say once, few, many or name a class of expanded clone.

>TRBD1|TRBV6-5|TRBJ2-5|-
TGTGCCAGCAGTTACGACAGGGGGAGAAAGACCCAGTACTTC
CASSYDRGRKTQYF
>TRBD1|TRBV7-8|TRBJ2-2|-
TGTGCCAGCAGCCTCCGGGACAGGGCCGACACCGGGGAGCTGTTTTTT
CASSLRDRADTGELFF
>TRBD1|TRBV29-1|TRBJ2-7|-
TGCAGCGCATCGGACAGGGTCGGGGAGCAGTACTTC
CSASDRVGEQYF
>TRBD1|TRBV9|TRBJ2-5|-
TGTGCCAGCAGCCCGGGGGTTCAGGGGGCCTGGGAGACCCAGTACTTC
CASSPGVQGAWETQYF
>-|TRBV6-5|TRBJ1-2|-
TGTGCCAGCAGTCCTGTGCGCGGGACCTATGGCTACACCTTC
CASSPVRGTYGYTF
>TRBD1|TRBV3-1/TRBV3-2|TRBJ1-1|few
TGTGCCAGCAGCTCCGCCGGGACAGGGGGCCTGCTGAACACTGAAGCTTTCTTT
CASSSAGTGGLLNTEAFF
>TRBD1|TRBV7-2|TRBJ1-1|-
TGTGCCAGCAGGGACAGGGGTGAAACTGAAGCTTTCTTT
CASRDRGETEAFF
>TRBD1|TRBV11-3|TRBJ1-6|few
TGTGCCAGCAGCTTAGGGGACAGGGTGGTTGATTCACCCCTCCACTTT
CASSLGDRVVDSPLHF
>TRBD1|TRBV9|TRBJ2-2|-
TGTGCCAGCAGCGTAAGAACAGGGGGTAACACCGGGGAGCTGTTTTTT
CASSVRTGGNTGELFF
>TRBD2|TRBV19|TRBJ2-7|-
TGTGCCAGTAGTCCGGGACTAGCGGGAGGTCTATACGAGCAGTACTTC
CASSPGLAGGLYEQYF
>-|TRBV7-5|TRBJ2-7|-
TGTGCCAGTTACCGAGCGGGGATCCACGAGCAGTACTTC
CASYRAGIHEQYF
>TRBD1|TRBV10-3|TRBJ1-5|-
TGTGCCATCAGTGATGGGACAGGGAGCAATCAGCCCCAGCATTTT
CAISDGTGSNQPQHF
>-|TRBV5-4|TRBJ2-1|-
TGTGCCAGCAGCCGCCTGAGTAGCGGCTCCTACAATGAGCAGTTCTTC
CASSRLSSGSYNEQFF
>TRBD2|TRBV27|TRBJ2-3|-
TGTGCCACCAAACGCGGGAGGGCCGGTACAGATACGCAGTATTTT
CATKRGRAGTDTQYF
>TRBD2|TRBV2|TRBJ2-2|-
TGTGCCAGCAGAGTAGCGGGAGCGAACACCGGGGAGCTGTTTTTT
CASRVAGANTGELFF
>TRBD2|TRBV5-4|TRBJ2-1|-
TGTGCCAGCAGCTTCGGGACTAGCGACGAAAATGAGCAGTTCTTC
CASSFGTSDENEQFF
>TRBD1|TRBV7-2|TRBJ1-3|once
TGTGCCAGCAGTTTACCGGGACAGATGGACACCATATATTTT
CASSLPGQMDTIYF
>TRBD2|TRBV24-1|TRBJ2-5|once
TGTGCCACCAGTGATCCCGGTCTAGCGGGACGAGAGACCCAGTACTTC
CATSDPGLAGRETQYF
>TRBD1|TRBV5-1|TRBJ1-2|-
TGCGCCAGCAGCACCTCCGGGACAGGGGGCCTTGGCTATGGCTACACCTTC
CASSTSGTGGLGYGYTF
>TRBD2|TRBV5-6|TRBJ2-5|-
TGTGCCAGCAGCCAACCGTTGTCCCCTAGCGGGCAAGAGACCCAGTACTTC
CASSQPLSPSGQETQYF
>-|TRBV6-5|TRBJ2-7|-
TGTGCCAGCAGTTACTCAGGGGGGGCTTCCTACGAGCAGTACTTC
CASSYSGGASYEQYF
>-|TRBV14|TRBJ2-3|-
TGTGCCAGCAGCCCTAGATTCACAGATACGCAGTATTTT
CASSPRFTDTQYF
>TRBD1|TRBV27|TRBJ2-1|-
TGTGCCAGCAGTCTCACGGGACAGGGCTACAATGAGCAGTTCTTC
CASSLTGQGYNEQFF
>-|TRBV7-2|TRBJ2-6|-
TGTGCCAGCAGCTCGGGAGAAGGTGGGGCCAACGTCCTGACTTTC
CASSSGEGGANVLTF
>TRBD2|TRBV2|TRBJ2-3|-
TGTGCCAGGGGGACTAGCGGAAGCACAGATACGCAGTATTTT
CARGTSGSTDTQYF
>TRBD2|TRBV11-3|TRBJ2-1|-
TGTGCCAGCAGTTCGGGACTAGCGGGAGATGGTGAGCAGTTCTTC
CASSSGLAGDGEQFF
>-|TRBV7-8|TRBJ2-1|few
TGTGCCAGCAGCGAAAGCGGCTTTCGTGGTGAGCAGTTCTTC
CASSESGFRGEQFF
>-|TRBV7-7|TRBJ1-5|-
TGTGCTAGCAGCGTACGACAGGACAATCAGCCCCAGCATTTT
CASSVRQDNQPQHF
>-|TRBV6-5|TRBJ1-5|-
TGTGCCAGCCGCCGGGTCCTCCCTAATCAGCCCCAGCATTTT
CASRRVLPNQPQHF
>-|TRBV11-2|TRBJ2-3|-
TGTGCCAGCGGCCTCGGCCTAGCCCTCGGTACGCAGTATTTT
CASGLGLALGTQYF
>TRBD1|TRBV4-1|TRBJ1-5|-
TGCGCCAGCAGCCAGTACGACAGGGGGAGAAATCAGCCCCAGCATTTT
CASSQYDRGRNQPQHF
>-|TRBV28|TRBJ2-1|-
TGTGCCAGCGAAAGGGCCACAGGGTCTCATGAGCAGTTCTTC
CASERATGSHEQFF
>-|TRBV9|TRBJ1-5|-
TGTGCCAGCAGCCGGGGGGCAGGATATAGCAATCAGCCCCAGCATTTT
CASSRGAGYSNQPQHF
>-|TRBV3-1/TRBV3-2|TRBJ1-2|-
TGTGCCAGCAGCCAAGAAGTCTCCGGCTATGGCTACACCTTC
CASSQEVSGYGYTF
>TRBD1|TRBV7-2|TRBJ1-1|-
TGTGCCAGCAGCTTGAACAGGGGGCGGACTGAAGCTTTCTTT
CASSLNRGRTEAFF
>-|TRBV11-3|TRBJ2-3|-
TGTGCCAGCAGCTTCACCCGGAGGACAGATACGCAGTATTTT
CASSFTRRTDTQYF
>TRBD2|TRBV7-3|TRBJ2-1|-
TGTGCCAGCAGCCGTGGTCAGGGGACTAGCGGGATAAATGAGCAGTTCTTC
CASSRGQGTSGINEQFF
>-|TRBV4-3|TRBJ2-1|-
TGCGCCAGCAGCCAAGATAGGGGCATTGAGCAGTTCTTC
CASSQDRGIEQFF
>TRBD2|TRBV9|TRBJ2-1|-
TGTGCCAGCAGCGTAGGGGGCGGGAGCCGGGAGCAGTTCTTC
CASSVGGGSREQFF
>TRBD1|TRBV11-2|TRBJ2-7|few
TGTGCCAGCAGCTTAGATGGGACAGGGGCTCGGGAGCAGTACTTC
CASSLDGTGAREQYF
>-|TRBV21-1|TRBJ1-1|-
TGTGCCAGCCTTATCCACCGGGACAGGGCGAGCACGAACACTGAAGCTTTCTTT
CASLIHRDRASTNTEAFF
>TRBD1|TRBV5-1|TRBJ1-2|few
TGCGCCAGCAGCCTACGGACAGGGGGCGGCTATGGCTACACCTTC
CASSLRTGGGYGYTF
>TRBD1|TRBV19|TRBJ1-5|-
TGTGCCAGTAGTGGACAGGGGGCTCAGCCCCAGCATTTT
CASSGQGAQPQHF
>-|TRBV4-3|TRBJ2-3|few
TGCGCCAGCAGCCAAGGCTGGGAAACGTGGGAGCAAGATACGCAGTATTTT
CASSQGWETWEQDTQYF
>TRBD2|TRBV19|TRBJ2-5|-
TGTGCCAGTAGTAGCCAGCTAGCGGGAGCGGGGGAGACCCAGTACTTC
CASSSQLAGAGETQYF
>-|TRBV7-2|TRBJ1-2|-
TGTGCCAGCAGCCCTGACGGGTTCAGCTCCTATGGCTACACCTTC
CASSPDGFSSYGYTF
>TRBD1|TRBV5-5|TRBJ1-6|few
TGTGCCAGCAGCTCCCCCGGGACAGGGGGATCACCCCTCCACTTT
CASSSPGTGGSPLHF
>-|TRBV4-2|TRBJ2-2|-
TGTGCCAGCAGCCAAGGATCAGGGGCGCGTACCGGGGAGCTGTTTTTT
CASSQGSGARTGELFF
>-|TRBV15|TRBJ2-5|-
TGTGCCACCAGCAGAGGTTGGGGGCTGCAAGAGACCCAGTACTTC
CATSRGWGLQETQYF
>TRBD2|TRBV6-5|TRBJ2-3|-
TGTGCCAGCAGTTACTTGTCTAGCGGGAGGGCGAATACGCAGTATTTT
CASSYLSSGRANTQYF
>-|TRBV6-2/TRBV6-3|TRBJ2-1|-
TGTGCCAGCAGTTACCGGGACTCTTCCTACAATGAGCAGTTCTTC
CASSYRDSSYNEQFF
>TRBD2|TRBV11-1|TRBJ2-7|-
TGTGCCAGCAGCTTTAGCGGGAATAAGCGCGAGCAGTACTTC
CASSFSGNKREQYF
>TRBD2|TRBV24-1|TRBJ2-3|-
TGTGCCACCAGCATAGCGGGAGATAGAGATACGCAGTATTTT
CATSIAGDRDTQYF
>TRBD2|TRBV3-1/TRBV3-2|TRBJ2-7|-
TGTGCCGTTGGAGCGGGGACCTACGAGCAGTACTTC
CAVGAGTYEQYF
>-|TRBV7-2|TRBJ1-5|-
TGTGCCAGCAGCTTTGAGGGTCTTGAGCCCCAGCATTTT
CASSFEGLEPQHF
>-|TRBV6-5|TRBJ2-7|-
TGTGCCTGTAGACAGAGACAGGAAATCCACGAGCAGTACTTC
CACRQRQEIHEQYF
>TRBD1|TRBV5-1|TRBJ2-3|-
TGCGCCAGCAGCTTGGACAGGGGGCGCACAGATACGCAGTATTTT
CASSLDRGRTDTQYF
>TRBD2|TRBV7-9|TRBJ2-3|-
TGTGCCAGCACCCGGGGGGGCACAGATACGCAGTATTTT
CASTRGGTDTQYF
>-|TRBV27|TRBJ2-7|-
TGTGCCAGCAGTTCCCCGGGACTCGAGCAGTACTTC
CASSSPGLEQYF